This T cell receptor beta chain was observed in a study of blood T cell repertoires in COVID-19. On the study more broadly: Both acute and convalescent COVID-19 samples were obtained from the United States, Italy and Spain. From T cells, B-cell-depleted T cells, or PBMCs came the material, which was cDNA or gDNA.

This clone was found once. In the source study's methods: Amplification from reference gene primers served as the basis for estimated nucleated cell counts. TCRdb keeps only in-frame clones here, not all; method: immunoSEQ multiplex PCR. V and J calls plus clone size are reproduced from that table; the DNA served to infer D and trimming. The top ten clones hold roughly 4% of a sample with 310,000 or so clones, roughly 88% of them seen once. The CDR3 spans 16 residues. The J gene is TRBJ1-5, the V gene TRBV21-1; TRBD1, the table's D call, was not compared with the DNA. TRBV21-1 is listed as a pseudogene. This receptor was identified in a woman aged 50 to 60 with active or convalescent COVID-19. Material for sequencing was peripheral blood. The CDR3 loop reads CASSKRDRQGNQPQHF. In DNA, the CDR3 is TGTGCCAGCAGCAAAAGGGACCGACAGGGCAATCAGCCCCAGCATTTT.